This is a list of T cell receptor beta chains from one sample in a study of metastatic and nonmetastatic thyroid tumors. TCRdb re-called the PCR reads with MiXCR. The table includes roughly 30,000 clones, around 3.5% detected once. The sample was blood. The receptor set was obtained from a male donor with papillary thyroid cancer or a benign thyroid nodule (not recorded which). Some clones in this sample may be carry-over from other donors' samples. CDR3s include the opening cysteine and the closing phenylalanine or tryptophan. Fields, in order: CDR3 DNA, CDR3 protein, D gene, J gene, clone size, V gene. The D gene is left open where the match is weak. Size tells how often a clone was seen (once, few, many) or the class of an expanded clone, and some rows leave it out.

cdr3_nt: TGTGCCATCGGACCCCCGGGACAGGTGTCCTACGAGCAGTACTTC
cdr3_aa: CAIGPPGQVSYEQYF
d_call: TRBD1
j_call: TRBJ2-7
clone_size: many
v_call: TRBV10-3

cdr3_nt: TGCAGTGCCCACTATCAACCGGTTCAGCCCCAGCATTTT
cdr3_aa: CSAHYQPVQPQHF
d_call: -
j_call: TRBJ1-5
clone_size: few
v_call: TRBV20-1

cdr3_nt: TGCGCCAGCAGCCGTGCCGAGGGAGTCTTTGATACGCAGTATTTT
cdr3_aa: CASSRAEGVFDTQYF
d_call: -
j_call: TRBJ2-3
clone_size: few
v_call: TRBV5-1

cdr3_nt: TGTGCCTCAGCATCAGGACAGGTGACCCCCGGGGAGCTGTTTTTT
cdr3_aa: CASASGQVTPGELFF
d_call: TRBD1
j_call: TRBJ2-2
clone_size: many
v_call: TRBV2

cdr3_nt: TGTGCCAGCAGTTTGAGGCAGGGGGCGCTTGGCTACACCTTC
cdr3_aa: CASSLRQGALGYTF
d_call: TRBD1
j_call: TRBJ1-2
clone_size: few
v_call: TRBV6-9

cdr3_nt: TGTGCCAGCAGTTTCGGTAGTAGGTACGAGCAGTACTTC
cdr3_aa: CASSFGSRYEQYF
d_call: -
j_call: TRBJ2-7
clone_size: few
v_call: TRBV27

cdr3_nt: TGTGCCAGCAGTTACTCTCAAAGCTACAGAGAGACCCAGTACTTC
cdr3_aa: CASSYSQSYRETQYF
d_call: -
j_call: TRBJ2-5
clone_size: -
v_call: TRBV6-6

cdr3_nt: TGTGCCAGCAGTCGTATCAGGGGTAACTATGGCTACACCTTC
cdr3_aa: CASSRIRGNYGYTF
d_call: -
j_call: TRBJ1-2
clone_size: medium-sized
v_call: TRBV6-1

cdr3_nt: TGCGCCAGCGGCGATGGGACCCACGAGCAGTACTTC
cdr3_aa: CASGDGTHEQYF
d_call: -
j_call: TRBJ2-7
clone_size: few
v_call: TRBV4-1

cdr3_nt: TGTGCCAGCAGTTCGGCAGGTTTTGAAGCTTTCTTT
cdr3_aa: CASSSAGFEAFF
d_call: -
j_call: TRBJ1-1
clone_size: many
v_call: TRBV27

cdr3_nt: TGTGCCTGGAGTCGCCCCGGCAGCAGGGCGTACGAGCAGTACTTC
cdr3_aa: CAWSRPGSRAYEQYF
d_call: -
j_call: TRBJ2-7
clone_size: many
v_call: TRBV30

cdr3_nt: TGTGCCAGCAGTATGCGGGGCACCGGGGAGCTGTTTTTT
cdr3_aa: CASSMRGTGELFF
d_call: -
j_call: TRBJ2-2
clone_size: -
v_call: TRBV27

cdr3_nt: TGCAGTGCCGGGTTAGATGGCTACACCTTC
cdr3_aa: CSAGLDGYTF
d_call: -
j_call: TRBJ1-2
clone_size: few
v_call: TRBV20-1

cdr3_nt: TGCAGTGCCCCGGGGGGGGAGCGCTACGAGCAGTACTTC
cdr3_aa: CSAPGGERYEQYF
d_call: TRBD2
j_call: TRBJ2-7
clone_size: medium-sized
v_call: TRBV20-1

cdr3_nt: TGCAGCGCGGGAGGGAACTATGGCTACACCTTC
cdr3_aa: CSAGGNYGYTF
d_call: -
j_call: TRBJ1-2
clone_size: few
v_call: TRBV29-1

cdr3_nt: TGTGCCAGCAGCTCGCTAGCGGGAAGTTTCACCGGGGAGCTGTTTTTT
cdr3_aa: CASSSLAGSFTGELFF
d_call: TRBD2
j_call: TRBJ2-2
clone_size: few
v_call: TRBV7-8

cdr3_nt: TGTGCCAGCAGTTCGAATGGAAACACCATATATTTT
cdr3_aa: CASSSNGNTIYF
d_call: -
j_call: TRBJ1-3
clone_size: many
v_call: TRBV28

cdr3_nt: TGTGCCAGCAGTCCCCCGGGGACAGCGGGTGGCTACACCTTC
cdr3_aa: CASSPPGTAGGYTF
d_call: TRBD1
j_call: TRBJ1-2
clone_size: many
v_call: TRBV5-8